Listed here are 12 T cell receptor beta chains from one sample, sequenced in a study of Ad26.COV2.S vaccination and SARS-CoV-2 variants. Using immunoSEQ multiplex PCR, the repertoire was profiled, and TCRdb retains in-frame clones only, with some absent. The sample holds about 400,000 clones, approximately 90% seen once. The treatment denotes: about 20 received Ad26.COV2.S at low or high dose, single or two shots; several received placebo; per-sample allocation not given. Samples came from day 63 after the first vaccine or placebo injection. Sequenced material: peripheral blood, taken in a trial of Ad26.COV2.S vaccine versus placebo. The receptors originated from a person aged 18 to 59 who received the Ad26.COV2.S COVID-19 vaccine or a placebo.

This clone was observed a single time. The chain joins TRBV4-3 to TRBJ2-5; 12 nucleotides agree with TRBD2. Germline V gives CDR1 LGHNA, CDR2 YSLEER. The V gene end was trimmed by 2 bases and the J gene end by 6 bases; junction bases not matched to a gene: 4. This CDR3 comprises 15 residues. CDR3 sequence reads: CASSQPTSGGKTQYF. The CDR3 DNA is TGCGCCAGCAGCCAACCGACTAGCGGGGGTAAGACCCAGTACTTC.

The rearrangement uses TRBV21-1 and TRBJ1-5; TRBD1 is the table's D call, not checked against the DNA. TRBV21-1 is recorded as a pseudogene. The CDR3 totals 15 residues. The CDR3 here is CASSSEPGGGQPQHF. The CDR3 DNA is TGTGCCAGCAGCAGTGAACCAGGGGGCGGGCAGCCCCAGCATTTT.

V is TRBV28 and J is TRBJ2-7; 7 bases fit TRBD1. From germline, CDR1 is MDHEN and CDR2 SYDVKM. The CDR3 length is 15 residues. Trimming removed 4 bases from V and 3 bases from J; junction bases left unmatched: 9. The CDR3 region is CASSYTAGGDYEQYF. The DNA for the CDR3 is TGTGCCAGCAGTTATACGGCAGGGGGTGACTACGAGCAGTACTTC.

V and J are TRBV2 and TRBJ2-1; no definite D call. The germline V gene encodes CDR1 SNHLY and CDR2 FYNNEI. V lost 8 bases and J lost 6, with 20 bases in between. CDR3 length: 15 residues. The CDR3 DNA reads as TGTGCCAGCCTTTGGCATTGGGGTCCGGGCAATGAGCAGTTCTTC. It is translated as CASLWHWGPGNEQFF.

The rearrangement joins TRBV19 to TRBJ1-2; possible D gene TRBD1, 5 bases. The CDR3 length is 14 residues. The germline CDR1 and CDR2 sequences are LNHDA and SQIVND (reference sequence). The V end lost 4 bases, the J end lost 5 bases, and 14 bases lay between the germline ends. The CDR3 sequence: CASSTRSGGYGYTF. The CDR3 DNA reads TGTGCCAGTAGTACCAGGTCCGGGGGGTATGGCTACACCTTC.

The count of this clone is one. V usage is TRBV12-5 and J usage is TRBJ1-6; D unresolved. The CDR3 runs 18 residues. Germline V CDR1 and CDR2: LGHNT, FRNRAP. Trimming shortened V by 0 bases and J by 5 bases, and 17 bases separated the two germline ends. This CDR3 is CASGLVPWLGMHNSPLHF. The CDR3, as DNA: TGTGCTAGTGGTTTGGTCCCCTGGCTAGGGATGCATAATTCACCCCTCCACTTT.

The J gene is TRBJ2-5, the V gene TRBV6-6; 9 nucleotides match TRBD2. The CDR3 runs to 15 residues. Looked up from germline, CDR1 is MNHNY and CDR2 is SVGAGI (reference sequence). With 5 bases clipped from V and 1 base from J, the junction kept 5 bases outside the gene matches. CDR3 coding DNA: TGTGCCAGCAGTCAGGAAGCGGGGGGCCAAGAGACCCAGTACTTC. Its protein is CASSQEAGGQETQYF.

The gene calls are TRBV30 and TRBJ2-3; D is possibly TRBD2 (5 bases). In germline, CDR1 is GTSNPN, CDR2 SVGIG (reference sequence). The CDR3 extends over 12 amino acids. With 3 bases removed from V and 2 bases from J, the gap between germline ends came to 6 bases. The DNA of the CDR3 is TGTGCCTGGAGCGGGGTCACAGATACGCAGTATTTT. The encoded protein is CAWSGVTDTQYF.

The chain links TRBV28 to TRBJ2-7, with D possibly being TRBD1 (6 bases). Germline assignment: CDR1 MDHEN and CDR2 SYDVKM. The CDR3 is made up of 13 amino acids. Trimming left V 7 bases short and J 2 bases short, with 12 bases between. The CDR3 bases are TGTGCCAGCAATACAGGGAGCACCTACGAGCAGTACTTC. Protein product: CASNTGSTYEQYF.

J is TRBJ1-1 and V is TRBV28; D is undetermined. Trimming took off 4 bases at V and 4 bases at J, with 10 bases between the two ends. The CDR3 extends over 13 amino acids. Germline V gives CDR1 MDHEN, CDR2 SYDVKM. CDR3 sequence (DNA): TGTGCCAGCAGTTACCGATCCAGCACTGAAGCTTTCTTT. Protein sequence: CASSYRSSTEAFF.

This sequence joins TRBV4-1 and TRBJ2-7, with TRBD1 matching over 7 bases. Per germline, CDR1 MGHRA and CDR2 YSYEKL. This CDR3 has 13 residues. V lost 6 bases to trimming and J lost 2 bases; unmatched junction nucleotides: 4. This chain's CDR3 is CASRGDSPYEQYF. CDR3 coding DNA: TGCGCCAGCAGAGGGGACAGCCCCTACGAGCAGTACTTC.

This clone showed up just once. This chain connects TRBV12-1 to TRBJ2-7; the table names TRBD2, a call not compared with the DNA. TRBV12-1 is recorded as a pseudogene. The CDR3 sequence is 17 residues long. CDR3 region: CASSFFSGTSGNYEQYF. Here the CDR3 DNA reads TGTGCCAGCAGCTTTTTCTCGGGGACTAGCGGGAACTACGAGCAGTACTTC.